The T cell receptor (beta chain) under discussion was sequenced for a study of T-cell reconstitution after alpha-beta-depleted transplantation in children. A TCRbeta library incorporating unique molecular identifiers was prepared. TCRdb ran MiXCR on the PCR reads and lists one entry per CDR3 protein. The table records roughly 500,000 distinct CDR3 sequences, about 31% of them present only once. V shed 3 bases and J 7 bases; nucleotides not matched to a gene: 8. This CDR3 spans 15 amino acids. The TCR originated in a human donor who donated a stem cell graft to a child with aplastic anemia. This specimen was PBMCs from the stem cell graft donor, taken from the stem cell graft. The gene calls are TRBV12-3 or TRBV12-4 and TRBJ2-1; 8 bases map to TRBD2. In DNA form, the CDR3 reads TGTGCCAGCAGTTTTTGGGCGGGAGGACTGAATGAGCAGTTCTTC. Translated: CASSFWAGGLNEQFF.